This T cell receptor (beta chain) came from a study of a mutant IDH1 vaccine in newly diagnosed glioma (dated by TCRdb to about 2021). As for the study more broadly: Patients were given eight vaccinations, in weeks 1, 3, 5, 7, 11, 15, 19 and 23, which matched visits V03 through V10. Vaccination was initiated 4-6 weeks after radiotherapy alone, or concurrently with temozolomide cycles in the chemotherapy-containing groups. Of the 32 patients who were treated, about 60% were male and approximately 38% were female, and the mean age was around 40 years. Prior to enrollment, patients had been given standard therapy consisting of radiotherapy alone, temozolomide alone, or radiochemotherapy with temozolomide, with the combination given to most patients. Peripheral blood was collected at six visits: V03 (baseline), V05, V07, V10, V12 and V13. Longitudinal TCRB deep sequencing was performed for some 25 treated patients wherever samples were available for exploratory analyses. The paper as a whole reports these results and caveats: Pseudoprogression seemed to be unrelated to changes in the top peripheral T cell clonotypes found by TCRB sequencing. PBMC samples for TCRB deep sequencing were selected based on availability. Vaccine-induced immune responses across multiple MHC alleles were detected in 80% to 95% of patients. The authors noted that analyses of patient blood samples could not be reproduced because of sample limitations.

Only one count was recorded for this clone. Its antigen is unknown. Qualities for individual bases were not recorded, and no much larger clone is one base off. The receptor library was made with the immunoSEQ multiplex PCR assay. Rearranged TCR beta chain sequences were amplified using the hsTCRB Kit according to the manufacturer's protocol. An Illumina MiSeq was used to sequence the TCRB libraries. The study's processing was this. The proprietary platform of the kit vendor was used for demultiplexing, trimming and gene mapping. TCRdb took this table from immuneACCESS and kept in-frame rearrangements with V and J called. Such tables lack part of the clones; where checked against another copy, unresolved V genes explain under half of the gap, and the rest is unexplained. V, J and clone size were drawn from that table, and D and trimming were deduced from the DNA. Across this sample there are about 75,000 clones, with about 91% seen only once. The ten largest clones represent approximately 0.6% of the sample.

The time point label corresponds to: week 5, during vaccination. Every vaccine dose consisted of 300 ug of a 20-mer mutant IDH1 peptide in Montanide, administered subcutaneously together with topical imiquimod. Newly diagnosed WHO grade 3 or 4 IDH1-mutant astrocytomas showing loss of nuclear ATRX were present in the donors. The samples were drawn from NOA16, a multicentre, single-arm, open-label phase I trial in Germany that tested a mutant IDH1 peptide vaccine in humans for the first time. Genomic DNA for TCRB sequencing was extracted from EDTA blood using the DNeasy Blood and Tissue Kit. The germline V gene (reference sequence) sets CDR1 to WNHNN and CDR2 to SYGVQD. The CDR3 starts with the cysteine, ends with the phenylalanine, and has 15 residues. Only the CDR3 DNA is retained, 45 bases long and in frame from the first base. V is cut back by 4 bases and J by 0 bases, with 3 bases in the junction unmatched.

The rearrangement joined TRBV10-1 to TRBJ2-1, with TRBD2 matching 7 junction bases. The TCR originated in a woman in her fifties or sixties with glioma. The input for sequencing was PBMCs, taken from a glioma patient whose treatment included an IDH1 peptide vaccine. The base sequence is TGCGCCAGCAGTGGGGGGAGGGCCTCCTACAATGAGCAGTTCTTC. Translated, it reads CASSGGRASYNEQFF.